This is a list of T cell receptor beta chains from one sample in a study of blood T cells in healthy people across ages. TCRdb ran MiXCR on the 5' RACE reads and lists one entry per CDR3 protein. The table lists around 400,000 distinct CDR3 sequences, about 55% of them singletons. The sample was blood. The receptors come from a man in his sixties in good health. Both conserved end residues are part of each CDR3. The D gene is left open where the match is weak. Some rows have no size entry. The others give once, few or many, or a class for an expanded clone.

TRBV20-1	TRBJ2-7	.	.	TGCAGTGCTAGAGATGCGGGACGGATCTACGAGCAGTACTTC	CSARDAGRIYEQYF
TRBV5-1	TRBJ2-1	.	TRBD1	TGCGCCAGCAGCTGGAGTGGGACAGGTTACAATGAGCAGTTCTTC	CASSWSGTGYNEQFF
TRBV6-2/TRBV6-3	TRBJ2-7	few	.	TGTGCCAGCAGATCGTCCGCCTCTCGGTACGAGCAGTACTTC	CASRSSASRYEQYF
TRBV12-3/TRBV12-4	TRBJ2-3	many	.	TGTGCCAGCACGACGGGGGGTCCCGCAGGGGCTACGCAGTATTTT	CASTTGGPAGATQYF
TRBV29-1	TRBJ2-1	.	.	TGCAGCGTTGGGGGGGCCGGCGAGCAGTTCTTC	CSVGGAGEQFF
TRBV12-3/TRBV12-4	TRBJ2-1	.	TRBD2	TGTGCCAGCAGTCCCTTTGGGGGTAGCGGGGGGAATGAGCAGTTCTTC	CASSPFGGSGGNEQFF
TRBV20-1	TRBJ2-1	many	.	TGCAGTGCTCTAGCCTTCACTACTTACAATGAGCAGTTCTTC	CSALAFTTYNEQFF
TRBV6-6	TRBJ1-2	few	.	TGTGCCAGCAGTTACGCGGGACTATATGGGGGCTACACCTTC	CASSYAGLYGGYTF
TRBV7-2	TRBJ2-7	.	.	TGTGCCAGCAGCTTAGTCCTAGGGGACGCCTACGAGCAGTACTTC	CASSLVLGDAYEQYF
TRBV28	TRBJ2-1	.	TRBD2	TGTGCCAGCAGTTTACCTCGGACTAGCGGCTCCTACAATGAGCAGTTCTTC	CASSLPRTSGSYNEQFF
TRBV4-3	TRBJ2-1	.	TRBD2	TGCGCCAGCAGCCAAGTCGCCAGCGGGAGGGCGAATGAGCAGTTCTTC	CASSQVASGRANEQFF
TRBV5-6	TRBJ1-2	few	.	TGTGCCAGCAGCACAAGAAAGGTCTGGTATGGCTACACCTTC	CASSTRKVWYGYTF
TRBV5-1	TRBJ2-1	few	TRBD2	TGCGCCAGCAGCTTGATCCCGGGAAGCGGGAGTGCGAATGAGCAGTTCTTC	CASSLIPGSGSANEQFF
TRBV12-5	TRBJ2-1	.	.	TGTGCTAGTGCCACCGGGATGGGCTCCTACAATGAGCAGTTCTTC	CASATGMGSYNEQFF
TRBV29-1	TRBJ2-7	many	TRBD2	TGCAGCGTTCAGGATGTGGGACTAGCGGGGCGGGAGCAGTACTTC	CSVQDVGLAGREQYF
TRBV20-1	TRBJ2-7	.	TRBD2	TGCAGTGCTACCAGAGCTGGGGGACTAGCGGGGAGCGAGCAGTACTTC	CSATRAGGLAGSEQYF
TRBV28	TRBJ1-5	many	.	TGTGCCAGCCTTAAGGCGATTTCGAGCAATCAGCCCCAGCATTTT	CASLKAISSNQPQHF
TRBV28	TRBJ2-7	.	.	TGTGCCAGCGCGGTAGCCGACATCCCCGAGCAGTACTTC	CASAVADIPEQYF
TRBV28	TRBJ2-7	.	TRBD1	TGTGCCAGCAGAGCCGGGGACAGGGGCGAGCAGTACTTC	CASRAGDRGEQYF
TRBV7-8	TRBJ2-7	.	.	TGTGCCAGCAGCCTAGGACCCCTTCTAGGGGAGCAGTACTTC	CASSLGPLLGEQYF